This paragraph reports one TCR beta chain. The antigen is not known. This sample stems from a study of blood T cells in healthy people across ages. Study-wide results and caveats: Diversity estimates drawn from one million T cells were deemed underestimates. A greater number of naive CD4+ cells and higher diversity distinguished long-lived donors from aged donors.

Using a J-beta primer mix together with a sample-barcoded 5' primer, a second PCR was run for about 6 to 12 cycles. All samples yielded 3 million or more CDR3-containing paired-end reads. TCRdb re-analysed the 5' RACE reads in MiXCR, keeping a single row per CDR3 protein. The sample holds about 1.8 million distinct CDR3 sequences; about 50% are singletons and the top ten take approximately 2%. The TCR comes from a woman aged 40 to 50 in good health. Sequencing was performed on blood.

CDR3 protein: CASSQGGGTVNYGYTF. The CDR3 DNA sequence: TGCGCCAGCAGCCAGGGGGGTGGGACAGTAAACTATGGCTACACCTTC. The gene calls are TRBV4-3 and TRBJ1-2; 7 bases map to TRBD1. V shed 3 bases and J 2 bases; nucleotides not matched to a gene: 9. The CDR3 loop spans 16 amino acids. Germline V gene lookup returns CDR1 LGHNA and CDR2 YSLEER.